The source of this TCR beta chain is a study of shared clonotypes between healthy human individuals. Study-wide results and caveats: Sequencing depth was predicted to influence how clonotypes are shared among donors. Relative to their counterparts shared across all four donors, non-shared clonotypes exhibited diminished generation probabilities.

CD45RO-negative CD8 cells positively selected for CCR7 made up the naive population, which excluded terminally differentiated effector memory CD45RA+ cells. As concerns this clone: As yet, its antigen is unknown.

Tens of thousands of T cell genomes (around 0.2 ug DNA) went into each sorted-subset replicate. Profiled with immunoSEQ multiplex PCR; TCRdb holds only in-frame clones, not every one. The profile shows approximately 600,000 clones, roughly 95% of them singletons. Per germline, CDR1 MNHEY and CDR2 SMNVEV (reference sequence). V was shortened by 6 bases and J by 1 base, with 9 bases between the two germline ends. The CDR3 is 13 amino acids. The J gene is TRBJ1-1, the V gene TRBV27, with D hard to call. This TCR was sampled from a woman in her twenties or thirties in good health. Sequencing was done on a sample of naive CD8+ T cells sorted from blood. The CDR3 is CASRGTPNTEAFF. The CDR3 DNA sequence: TGTGCCAGCAGGGGTACACCGAACACTGAAGCTTTCTTT.